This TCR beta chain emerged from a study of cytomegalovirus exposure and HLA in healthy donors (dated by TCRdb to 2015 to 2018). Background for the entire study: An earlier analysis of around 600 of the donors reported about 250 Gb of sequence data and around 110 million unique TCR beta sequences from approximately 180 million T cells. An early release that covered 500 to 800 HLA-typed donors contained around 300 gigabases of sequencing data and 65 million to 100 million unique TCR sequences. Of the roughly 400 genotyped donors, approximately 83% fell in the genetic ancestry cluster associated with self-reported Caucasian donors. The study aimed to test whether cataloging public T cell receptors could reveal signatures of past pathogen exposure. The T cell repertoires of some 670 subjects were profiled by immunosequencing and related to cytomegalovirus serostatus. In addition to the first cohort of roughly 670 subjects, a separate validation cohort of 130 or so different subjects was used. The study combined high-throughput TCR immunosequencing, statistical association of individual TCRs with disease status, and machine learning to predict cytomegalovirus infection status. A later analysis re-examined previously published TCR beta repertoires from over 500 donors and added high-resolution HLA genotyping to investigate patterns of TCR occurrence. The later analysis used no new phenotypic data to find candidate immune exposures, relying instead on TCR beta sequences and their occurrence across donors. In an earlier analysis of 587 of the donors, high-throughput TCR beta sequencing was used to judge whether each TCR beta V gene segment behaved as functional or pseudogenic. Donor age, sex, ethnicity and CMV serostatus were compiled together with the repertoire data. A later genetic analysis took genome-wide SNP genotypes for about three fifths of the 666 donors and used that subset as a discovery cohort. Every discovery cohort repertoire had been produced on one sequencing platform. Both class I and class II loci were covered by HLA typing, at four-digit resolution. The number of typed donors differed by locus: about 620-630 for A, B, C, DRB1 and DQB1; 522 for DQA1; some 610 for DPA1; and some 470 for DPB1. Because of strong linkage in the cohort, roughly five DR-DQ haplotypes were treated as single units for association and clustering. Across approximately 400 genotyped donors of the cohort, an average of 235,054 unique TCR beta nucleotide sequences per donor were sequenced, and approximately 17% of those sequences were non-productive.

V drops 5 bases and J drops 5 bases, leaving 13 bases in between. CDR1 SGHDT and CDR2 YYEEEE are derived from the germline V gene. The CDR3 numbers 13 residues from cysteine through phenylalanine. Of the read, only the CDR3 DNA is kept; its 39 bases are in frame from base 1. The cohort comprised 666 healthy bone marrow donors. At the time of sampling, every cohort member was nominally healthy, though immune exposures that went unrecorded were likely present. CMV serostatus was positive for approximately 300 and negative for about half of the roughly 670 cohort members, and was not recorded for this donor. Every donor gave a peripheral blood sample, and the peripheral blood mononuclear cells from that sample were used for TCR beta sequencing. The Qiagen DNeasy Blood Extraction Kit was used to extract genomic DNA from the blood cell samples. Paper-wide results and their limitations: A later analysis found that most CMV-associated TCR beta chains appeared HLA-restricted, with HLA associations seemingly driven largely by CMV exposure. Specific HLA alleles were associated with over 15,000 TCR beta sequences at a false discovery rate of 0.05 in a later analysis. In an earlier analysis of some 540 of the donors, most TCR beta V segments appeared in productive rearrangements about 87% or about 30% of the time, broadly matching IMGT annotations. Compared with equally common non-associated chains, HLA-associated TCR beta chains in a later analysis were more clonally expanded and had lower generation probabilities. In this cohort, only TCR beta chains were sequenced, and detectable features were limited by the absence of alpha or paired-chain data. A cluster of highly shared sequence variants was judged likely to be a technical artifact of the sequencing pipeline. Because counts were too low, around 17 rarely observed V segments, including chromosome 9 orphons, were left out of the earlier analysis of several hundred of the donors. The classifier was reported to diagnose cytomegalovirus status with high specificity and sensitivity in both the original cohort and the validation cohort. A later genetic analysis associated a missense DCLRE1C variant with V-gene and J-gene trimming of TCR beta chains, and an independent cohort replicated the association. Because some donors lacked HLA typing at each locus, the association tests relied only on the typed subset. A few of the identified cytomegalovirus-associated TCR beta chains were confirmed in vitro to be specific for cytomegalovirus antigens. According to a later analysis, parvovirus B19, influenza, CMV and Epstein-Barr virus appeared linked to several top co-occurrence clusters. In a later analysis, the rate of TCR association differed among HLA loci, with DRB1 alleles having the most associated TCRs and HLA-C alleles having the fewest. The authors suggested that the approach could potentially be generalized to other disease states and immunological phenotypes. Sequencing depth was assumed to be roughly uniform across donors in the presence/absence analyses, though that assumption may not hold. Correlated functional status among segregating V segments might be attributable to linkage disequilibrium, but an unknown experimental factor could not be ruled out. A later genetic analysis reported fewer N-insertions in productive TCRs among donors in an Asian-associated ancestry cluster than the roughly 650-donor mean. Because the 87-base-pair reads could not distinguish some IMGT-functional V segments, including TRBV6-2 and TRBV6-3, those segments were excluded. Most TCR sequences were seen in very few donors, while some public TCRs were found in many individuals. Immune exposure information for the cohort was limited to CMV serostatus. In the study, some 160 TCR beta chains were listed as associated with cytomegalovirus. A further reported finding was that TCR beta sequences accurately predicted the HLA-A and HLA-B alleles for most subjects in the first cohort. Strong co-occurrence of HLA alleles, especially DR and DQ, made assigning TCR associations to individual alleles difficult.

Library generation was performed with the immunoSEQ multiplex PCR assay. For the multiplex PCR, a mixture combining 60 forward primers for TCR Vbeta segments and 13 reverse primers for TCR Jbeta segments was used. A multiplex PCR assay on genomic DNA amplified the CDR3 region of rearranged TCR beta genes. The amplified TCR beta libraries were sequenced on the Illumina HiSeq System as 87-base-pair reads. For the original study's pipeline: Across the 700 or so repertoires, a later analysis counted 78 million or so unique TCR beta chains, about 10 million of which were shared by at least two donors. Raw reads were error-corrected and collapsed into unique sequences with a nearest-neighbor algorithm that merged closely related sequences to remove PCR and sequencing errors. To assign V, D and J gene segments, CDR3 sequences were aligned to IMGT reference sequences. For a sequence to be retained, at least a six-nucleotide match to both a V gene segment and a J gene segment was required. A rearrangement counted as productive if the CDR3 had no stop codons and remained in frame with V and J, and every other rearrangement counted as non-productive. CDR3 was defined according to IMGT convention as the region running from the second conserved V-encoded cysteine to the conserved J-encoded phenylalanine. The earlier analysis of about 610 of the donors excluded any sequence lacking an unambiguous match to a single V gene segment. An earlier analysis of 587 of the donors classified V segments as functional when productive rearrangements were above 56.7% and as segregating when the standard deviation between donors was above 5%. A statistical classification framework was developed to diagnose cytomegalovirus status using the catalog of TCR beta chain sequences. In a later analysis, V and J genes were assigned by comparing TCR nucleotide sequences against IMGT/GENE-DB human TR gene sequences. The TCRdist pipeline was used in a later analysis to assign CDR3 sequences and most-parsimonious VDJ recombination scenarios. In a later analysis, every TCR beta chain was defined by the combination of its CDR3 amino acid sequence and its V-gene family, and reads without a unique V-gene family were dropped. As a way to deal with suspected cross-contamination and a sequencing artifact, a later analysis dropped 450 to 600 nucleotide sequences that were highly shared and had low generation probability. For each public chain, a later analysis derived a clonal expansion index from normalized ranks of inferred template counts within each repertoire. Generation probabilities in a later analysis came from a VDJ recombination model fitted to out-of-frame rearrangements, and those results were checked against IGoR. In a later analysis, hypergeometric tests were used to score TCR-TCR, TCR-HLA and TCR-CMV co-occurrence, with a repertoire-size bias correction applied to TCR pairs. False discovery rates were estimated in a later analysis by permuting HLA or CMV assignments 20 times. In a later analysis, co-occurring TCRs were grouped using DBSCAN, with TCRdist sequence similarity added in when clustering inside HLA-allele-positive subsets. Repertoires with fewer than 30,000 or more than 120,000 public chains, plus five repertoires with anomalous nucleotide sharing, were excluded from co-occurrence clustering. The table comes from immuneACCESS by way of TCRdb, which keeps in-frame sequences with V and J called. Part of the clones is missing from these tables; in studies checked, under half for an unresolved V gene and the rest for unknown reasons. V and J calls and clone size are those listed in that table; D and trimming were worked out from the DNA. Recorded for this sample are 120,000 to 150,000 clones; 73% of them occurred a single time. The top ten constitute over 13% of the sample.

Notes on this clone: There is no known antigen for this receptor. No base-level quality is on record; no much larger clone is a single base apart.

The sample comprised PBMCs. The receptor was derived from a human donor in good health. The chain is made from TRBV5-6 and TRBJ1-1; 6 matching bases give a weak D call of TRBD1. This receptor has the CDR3 CASRYREGTEAFF. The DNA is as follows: TGTGCCAGCAGATACAGGGAAGGAACTGAAGCTTTCTTT.